These 15 T cell receptor beta chains came from one sample sequenced in a study of cytomegalovirus exposure and HLA in healthy donors. The PCR made use of 60 Vbeta and 13 Jbeta primers. Measured with immunoSEQ multiplex PCR; TCRdb has only the in-frame clones, and not every one. The sample holds about 120,000 clones, less than 65% seen once. The specimen was PBMCs. The receptors here all came from a man between 40 and 49 years old in good health and CMV-seropositive.

About this clone: This CDR3 is also generated by other DNA sequences in the sample. This sequence joins TRBV28 and TRBJ1-4, with TRBD1 matching over 8 bases. The CDR3 spans 14 residues. Trimming removed 6 bases from V and 8 bases from J; junction bases left unmatched: 8. Per germline, CDR1 MDHEN and CDR2 SYDVKM. CDR3 in amino acids: CASSRGQGREKLFF. The CDR3, as DNA: TGTGCCAGCAGCCGAGGACAGGGTCGAGAAAAACTGTTTTTT.

The V call is TRBV18, the J call TRBJ1-3, with 10 bases identical to TRBD1. There are 17 residues in the CDR3. After removal of 4 bases from V and 0 bases from J, the junction contained 6 bases not matched to a gene. The germline gives CDR1 KGHSH, CDR2 LQKENI. This CDR3 reads CASSQPGQGRSGNTIYF. DNA for the CDR3: TGTGCCAGCTCACAACCGGGACAGGGGCGCTCTGGAAACACCATATATTTT.

This clone turned up a few times. V and J are TRBV19 and TRBJ1-2; 7 bases align to TRBD1. The germline gives CDR1 LNHDA, CDR2 SQIVND (reference sequence). This CDR3 has 15 residues. Germline trimming cut 0 bases from V and 4 bases from J; bases unmatched to any gene: 5. The CDR3 DNA follows: TGTGCCAGTAGTATAGATTTTGAGGGGGCCTATGGCTACACCTTC. It yields the protein CASSIDFEGAYGYTF.

The chain recombines TRBV5-6 with TRBJ2-5; weak D call: TRBD1 (6 bases). Germline CDR1 is SGHDT and CDR2 is YYEEEE. V lost 2 bases and J lost 5, with 10 bases in between. This CDR3 comprises 13 residues. This chain's CDR3 is CASSLMRGETQYF. CDR3 in DNA: TGTGCCAGCAGCTTAATGAGGGGGGAGACCCAGTACTTC.

The genes are TRBV25-1 and TRBJ2-7; 14 bases are shared with TRBD2. The germline V gene has CDR1 MGHDK and CDR2 SYGVNS. The CDR3 length is 16 residues. V was pared by 6 bases and J by 3 bases, with 7 bases of the junction left unmatched. In DNA form, the CDR3 reads TGTGCCAGCAGAGGACTAGCGGGGGGCGGAATCTACGAGCAGTACTTC. Its protein is CASRGLAGGGIYEQYF.

The V and J genes are TRBV30 and TRBJ1-5; D possibly corresponds to TRBD1 (5 bases). The germline V and J ends were trimmed by 2 bases and 0 bases, with 17 bases remaining between them. The CDR3 contains 17 residues. Germline V gene sequence: CDR1 GTSNPN, CDR2 SVGIG (reference sequence). The CDR3 region is CAWSKMRGPYSNQPQHF. In DNA form, the CDR3 reads TGTGCCTGGAGTAAGATGCGGGGACCGTATAGCAATCAGCCCCAGCATTTT.

With respect to this clone: Other DNA sequences in this sample translate to the same CDR3. The chain employs TRBV28 and TRBJ2-7, with D perhaps TRBD2 (5 bases). Per the germline V gene, CDR1 is MDHEN and CDR2 is SYDVKM. This CDR3 contains 13 residues. The V and J ends lost 2 bases and 1 base respectively, with 6 bases between them. The CDR3 sequence: CASSLGSSYEQYF. CDR3 in DNA: TGTGCCAGCAGTTTAGGGAGTTCCTACGAGCAGTACTTC.

The rearrangement uses TRBV7-9 and TRBJ1-2; D possibly corresponds to TRBD1 (5 bases). The CDR3 runs to 16 residues. CDR1 is SEHNR, CDR2 FQNEAQ, per germline (reference sequence). V lost 3 bases to trimming and J lost 3 bases, with 17 bases between them. The CDR3 nucleotides are TGTGCCAGCAGCTTTATGTCAGGGTGGAGGGACTATGGCTACACCTTC. This encodes CASSFMSGWRDYGYTF.

This clone appeared a few times. The chain employs TRBV12-5 and TRBJ2-7; 15 bases agree with TRBD2. The germline V gene encodes CDR1 LGHNT and CDR2 FRNRAP. Trimming took 6 bases from V and 2 from J; bases not matched to a gene: 8. This CDR3 comprises 17 residues. CDR3 sequence reads: CASGPGLAGGATYEQYF. As DNA, the CDR3 is TGTGCTAGTGGCCCGGGACTAGCGGGGGGCGCTACCTACGAGCAGTACTTC.

This clone was detected only a few times. The chain links TRBV4-1 to TRBJ1-5; weak D call: TRBD1 (5 bases). CDR1 MGHRA and CDR2 YSYEKL come from the germline V gene. This CDR3 has 19 amino acids. Trimming left V 0 bases short and J 0 bases short, with 18 bases between. This chain's CDR3 is CASSQEGQGPRYSNQPQHF. The CDR3 DNA reads as TGCGCCAGCAGCCAAGAGGGCCAGGGCCCCCGTTATAGCAATCAGCCCCAGCATTTT.

The CDR3 loop reads CAWSLLLATTLQETQYF. CDR3 nucleotides: TGTGCCTGGAGTCTTCTCTTGGCGACTACCCTTCAAGAGACCCAGTACTTC. The chain joins TRBV30 to TRBJ2-5, with a possible D match to TRBD2 (5 bases). Germline values: CDR1 GTSNPN, CDR2 SVGIG (reference sequence). The V gene lost 2 bases and the J gene lost 2 bases, with 21 bases spanning the gap. The CDR3 length is 17 residues.

The V gene is TRBV2, the J gene TRBJ2-2, with 7 bases matching TRBD1. Per germline, CDR1 SNHLY and CDR2 FYNNEI. CDR3 length: 13 residues. V was clipped by 7 bases and J by 6 bases; unmatched bases: 5. The CDR3 coding sequence is TGTGCCAGCAAGTTGACAGGGTCCGGGGAGCTGTTTTTT. This codes for CASKLTGSGELFF.

The V gene is TRBV5-1, the J gene TRBJ1-4, with D possibly being TRBD1 (5 bases). The V and J ends lost 0 bases and 6 bases respectively, with 9 bases between them. The CDR3 totals 14 residues. Germline values: CDR1 SGHRS, CDR2 YFSETQ. The DNA of the CDR3 is TGCGCCAGCAGCTTGGGGCGGGGGGATGAAAAACTGTTTTTT. This translates into CASSLGRGDEKLFF.

The table lists this clone with a few counts. At one end the junction does not follow the germline gene, possibly because of a read error. The rearrangement joins TRBV25-1 to TRBJ2-1, with 8 bases matching TRBD1. CDR3 length: 13 residues. Germline V gene data show CDR1 as MGHDK and CDR2 as SYGVNS. The CDR3 nucleotides read TGTGCCAGCAGTGAAGTCGGCAGGGGGCCAGGGATCTTC. Translated, it gives CASSEVGRGPGIF.

The chain recombines TRBV7-9 with TRBJ1-1; D may be TRBD1 (5 bases). V was pared by 4 bases and J by 4 bases, with 13 bases between. Germline CDR1 is SEHNR and CDR2 is FQNEAQ (reference sequence). The CDR3 contains 14 residues. In DNA, the CDR3 is TGTGCCAGCAGCTCGCAAGGCACAGGCACTGAAGCTTTCTTT. Encoded protein: CASSSQGTGTEAFF.